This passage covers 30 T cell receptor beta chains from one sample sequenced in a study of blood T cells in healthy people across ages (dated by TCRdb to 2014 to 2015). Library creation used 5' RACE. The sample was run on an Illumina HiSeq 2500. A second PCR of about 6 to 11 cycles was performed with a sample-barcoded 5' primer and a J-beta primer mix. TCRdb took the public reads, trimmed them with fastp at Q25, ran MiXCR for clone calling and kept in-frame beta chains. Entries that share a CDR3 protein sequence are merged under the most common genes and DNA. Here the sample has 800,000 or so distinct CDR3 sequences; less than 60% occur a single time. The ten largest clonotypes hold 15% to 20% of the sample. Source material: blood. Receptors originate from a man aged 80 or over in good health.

The CDR3 nucleotides are TGTGCCAGCAGCCAGATCAGGGGGAGCGGCGAGCAGTACTTC. Amino acid sequence: CASSQIRGSGEQYF. This chain joins TRBV27 and TRBJ2-7; 7 nucleotides agree with TRBD1. V lost 6 bases and J lost 6; bases outside the gene matches: 11. The germline V gene encodes CDR1 MNHEY and CDR2 SMNVEV (reference sequence). This CDR3 is built from 14 residues.

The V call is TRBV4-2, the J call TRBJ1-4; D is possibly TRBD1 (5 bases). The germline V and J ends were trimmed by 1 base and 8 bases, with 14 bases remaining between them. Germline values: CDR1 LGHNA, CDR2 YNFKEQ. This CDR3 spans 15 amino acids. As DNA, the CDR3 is TGTGCCAGCAGCCAAGTAGCGGGGGTTGGGGAAAAACTGTTTTTT. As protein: CASSQVAGVGEKLFF.

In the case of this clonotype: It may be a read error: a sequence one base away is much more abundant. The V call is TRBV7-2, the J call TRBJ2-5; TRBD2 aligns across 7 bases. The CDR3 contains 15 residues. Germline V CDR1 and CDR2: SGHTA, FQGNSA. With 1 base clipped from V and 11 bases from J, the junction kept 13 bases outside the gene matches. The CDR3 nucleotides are TGTGCCAGCAGCTTAGAGGCTAGCGGCTACAATGAGCAGTACTTC. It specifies CASSLEASGYNEQYF. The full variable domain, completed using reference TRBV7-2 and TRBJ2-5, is GAGVSQSPSNKVTEKGKDVELRCDPISGHTALYWYRQSLGQGLEFLIYFQGNSAPDKSGLPSDRFSAERTGGSVSTLTIQRTQQEDSAVYLCASSLEASGYNEQYFGPGTRLLVL.

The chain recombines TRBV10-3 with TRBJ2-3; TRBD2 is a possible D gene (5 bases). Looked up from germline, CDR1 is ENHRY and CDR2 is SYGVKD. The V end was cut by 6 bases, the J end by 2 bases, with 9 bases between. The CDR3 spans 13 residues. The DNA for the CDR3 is TGTGCCATCAGCGAGCGGAACACAGATACGCAGTATTTT. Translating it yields CAISERNTDTQYF.

The CDR3 DNA is TGTGCCAGCACAGGCCAGGCGGGAGGGCTTCGCAATGAGCAGTTCTTC. The encoded protein is CASTGQAGGLRNEQFF. The J gene is TRBJ2-1, the V gene TRBV6-5; the match to TRBD2 covers 9 bases. With 7 bases clipped from V and 6 bases from J, the junction kept 13 bases outside the gene matches. CDR3 length: 16 residues. Germline CDR1 is MNHEY and CDR2 is SVGAGI.

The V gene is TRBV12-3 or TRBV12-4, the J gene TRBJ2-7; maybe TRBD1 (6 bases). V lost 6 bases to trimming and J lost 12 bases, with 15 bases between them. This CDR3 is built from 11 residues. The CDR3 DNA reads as TGTGCCAGCAGGTCAACAGGACAGCCGTACTTC. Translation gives CASRSTGQPYF.

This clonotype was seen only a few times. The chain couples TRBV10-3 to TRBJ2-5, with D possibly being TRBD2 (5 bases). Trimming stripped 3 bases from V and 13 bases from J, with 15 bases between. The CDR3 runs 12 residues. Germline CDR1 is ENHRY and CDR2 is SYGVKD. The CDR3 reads CAISDGNSAPYF. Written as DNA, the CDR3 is TGTGCCATCAGTGACGGGAACTCCGCCCCGTACTTC.

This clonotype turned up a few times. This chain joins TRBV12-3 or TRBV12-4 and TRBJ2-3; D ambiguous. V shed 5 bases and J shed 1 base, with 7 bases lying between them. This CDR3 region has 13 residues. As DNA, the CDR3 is TGTGCCAGCAGTAGTGAGGGCACAGATACGCAGTATTTT. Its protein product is CASSSEGTDTQYF.

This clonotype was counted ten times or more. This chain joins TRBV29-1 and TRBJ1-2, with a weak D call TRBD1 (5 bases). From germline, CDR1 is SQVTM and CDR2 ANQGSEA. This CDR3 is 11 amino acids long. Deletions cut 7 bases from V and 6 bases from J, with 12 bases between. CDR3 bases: TGCAGCGCGGGGGAGTCCGATGGCTACACCTTC. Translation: CSAGESDGYTF.

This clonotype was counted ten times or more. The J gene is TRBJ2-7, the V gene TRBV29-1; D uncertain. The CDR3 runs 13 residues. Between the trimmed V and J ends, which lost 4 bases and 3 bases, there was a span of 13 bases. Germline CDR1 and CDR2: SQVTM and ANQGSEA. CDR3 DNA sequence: TGCAGCGTTGCATACAGAGCAAACTACGAGCAGTACTTC. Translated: CSVAYRANYEQYF.

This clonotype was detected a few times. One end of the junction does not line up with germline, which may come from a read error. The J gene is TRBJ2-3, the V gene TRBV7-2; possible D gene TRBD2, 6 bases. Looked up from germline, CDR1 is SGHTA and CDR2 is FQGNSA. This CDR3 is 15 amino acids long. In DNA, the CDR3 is TGCGCCAGCAGCTTGGTAGCGGCTAGCACAGATACGCAGTATTTT. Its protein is CASSLVAASTDTQYF.

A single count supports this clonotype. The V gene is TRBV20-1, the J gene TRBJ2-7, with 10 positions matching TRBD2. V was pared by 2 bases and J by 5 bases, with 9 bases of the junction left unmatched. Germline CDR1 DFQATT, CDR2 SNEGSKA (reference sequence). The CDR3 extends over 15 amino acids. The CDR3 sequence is CSARPASGSGDEQYF. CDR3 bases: TGCAGTGCTAGACCGGCTAGCGGGAGTGGGGACGAGCAGTACTTC.

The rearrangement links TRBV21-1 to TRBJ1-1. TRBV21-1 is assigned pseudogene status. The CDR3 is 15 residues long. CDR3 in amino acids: CASSKVRKLNTEAFF. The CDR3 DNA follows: TGTGCCAGCAGCAAAGTAAGAAAGTTGAACACTGAAGCTTTCTTT.

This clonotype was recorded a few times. CDR3 nucleotide sequence: TGTGCCAGCAGTTTTGGGCTCGGACAGGGACATTCACCCCTCCACTTT. Encoded protein: CASSFGLGQGHSPLHF. The rearrangement links TRBV27 to TRBJ1-6; 8 bases fit TRBD1. CDR1 is MNHEY, CDR2 SMNVEV, per germline (reference sequence). This CDR3 has 16 residues. Unmatched junction bases numbered 9, after V lost 3 bases and J lost 8 bases.

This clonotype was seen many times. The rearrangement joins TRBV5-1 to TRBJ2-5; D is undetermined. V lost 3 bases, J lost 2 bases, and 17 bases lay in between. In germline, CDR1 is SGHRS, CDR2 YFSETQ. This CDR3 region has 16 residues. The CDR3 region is CASSSSQTGTQETQYF. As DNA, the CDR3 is TGCGCCAGCAGCTCAAGCCAGACTGGAACTCAAGAGACCCAGTACTTC.

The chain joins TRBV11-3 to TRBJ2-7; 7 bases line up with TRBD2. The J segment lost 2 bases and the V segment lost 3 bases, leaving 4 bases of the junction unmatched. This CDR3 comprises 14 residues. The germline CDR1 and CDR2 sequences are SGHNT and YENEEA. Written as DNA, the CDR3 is TGTGCCAGCAGCTTTGCGGGAGTGACCTACGAGCAGTACTTC. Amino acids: CASSFAGVTYEQYF. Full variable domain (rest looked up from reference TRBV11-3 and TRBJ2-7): EAGVVQSPRYKIIEKKQPVAFWCNPISGHNTLYWYLQNLGQGPELLIRYENEEAVDDSQLPKDRFSAERLKGVDSTLKIQPAELGDSAVYLCASSFAGVTYEQYFGPGTRLTVT.

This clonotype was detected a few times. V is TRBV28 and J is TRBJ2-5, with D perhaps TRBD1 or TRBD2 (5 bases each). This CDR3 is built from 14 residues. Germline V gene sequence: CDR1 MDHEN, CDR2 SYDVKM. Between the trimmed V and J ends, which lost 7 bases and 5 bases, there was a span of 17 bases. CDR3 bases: TGTGCCAGCACGCAGGCAGGGAGACGGGAGACCCAGTACTTC. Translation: CASTQAGRRETQYF. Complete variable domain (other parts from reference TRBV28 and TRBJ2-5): DVKVTQSSRYLVKRTGEKVFLECVQDMDHENMFWYRQDPGLGLRLIYFSYDVKMKEKGDIPEGYSVSREKKERFSLILESASTNQTSMYLCASTQAGRRETQYFGPGTRLLVL.

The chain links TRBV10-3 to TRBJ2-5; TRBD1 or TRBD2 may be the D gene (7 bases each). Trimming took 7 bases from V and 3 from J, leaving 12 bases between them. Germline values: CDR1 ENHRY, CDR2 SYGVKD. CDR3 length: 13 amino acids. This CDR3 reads CAIKGGTEETQYF. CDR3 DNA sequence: TGTGCCATCAAGGGAGGGACAGAAGAGACCCAGTACTTC.

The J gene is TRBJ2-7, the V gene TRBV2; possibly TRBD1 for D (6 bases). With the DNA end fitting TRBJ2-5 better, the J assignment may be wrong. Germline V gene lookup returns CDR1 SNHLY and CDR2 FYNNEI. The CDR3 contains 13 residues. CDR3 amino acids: CASRQGLLKTQYF. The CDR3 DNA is TGTGCCAGCAGACAGGGCCTCCTGAAGACCCAGTACTTC.

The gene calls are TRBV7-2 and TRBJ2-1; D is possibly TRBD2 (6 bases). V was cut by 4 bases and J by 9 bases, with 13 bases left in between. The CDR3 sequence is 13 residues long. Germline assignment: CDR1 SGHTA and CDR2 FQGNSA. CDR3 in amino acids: CASSSTSPSEQFF. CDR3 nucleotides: TGTGCCAGCAGCTCGACTAGTCCAAGTGAGCAGTTCTTC.

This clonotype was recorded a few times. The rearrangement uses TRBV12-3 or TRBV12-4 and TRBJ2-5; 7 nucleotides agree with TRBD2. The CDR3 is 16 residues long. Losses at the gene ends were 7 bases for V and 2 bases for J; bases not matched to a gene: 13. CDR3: CASTHPSGIGQETQYF. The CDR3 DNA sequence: TGTGCCAGCACCCACCCGAGCGGGATCGGGCAAGAGACCCAGTACTTC.

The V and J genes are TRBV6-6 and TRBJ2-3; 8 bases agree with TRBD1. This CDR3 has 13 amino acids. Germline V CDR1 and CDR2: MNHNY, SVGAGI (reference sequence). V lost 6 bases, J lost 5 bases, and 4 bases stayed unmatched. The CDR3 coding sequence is TGTGCCAGCAGCCGAGGACAGGGAGATACGCAGTATTTT. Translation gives CASSRGQGDTQYF.

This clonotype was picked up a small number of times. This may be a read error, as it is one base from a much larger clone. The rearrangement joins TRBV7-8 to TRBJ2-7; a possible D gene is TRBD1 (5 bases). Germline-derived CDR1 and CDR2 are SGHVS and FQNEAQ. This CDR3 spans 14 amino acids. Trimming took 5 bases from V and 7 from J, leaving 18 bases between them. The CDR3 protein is CASSIRRQIHEQYF. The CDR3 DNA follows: TGTGCCAGCAGCATAAGAAGACAGATCCATGAGCAGTACTTC.

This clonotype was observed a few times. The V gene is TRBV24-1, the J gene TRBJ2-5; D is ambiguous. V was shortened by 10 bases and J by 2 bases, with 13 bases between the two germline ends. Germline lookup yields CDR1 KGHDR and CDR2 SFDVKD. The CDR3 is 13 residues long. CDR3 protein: CATKLNGQETQYF. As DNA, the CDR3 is TGTGCCACGAAGCTGAACGGGCAAGAGACCCAGTACTTC.

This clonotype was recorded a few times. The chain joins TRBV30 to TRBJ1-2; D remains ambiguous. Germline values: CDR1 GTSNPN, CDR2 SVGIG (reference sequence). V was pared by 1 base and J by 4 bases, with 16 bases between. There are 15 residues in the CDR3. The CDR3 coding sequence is TGTGCCTGGAGTGCTCTTCCCGGTTCAATCTATGGCTACACCTTC. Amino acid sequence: CAWSALPGSIYGYTF.

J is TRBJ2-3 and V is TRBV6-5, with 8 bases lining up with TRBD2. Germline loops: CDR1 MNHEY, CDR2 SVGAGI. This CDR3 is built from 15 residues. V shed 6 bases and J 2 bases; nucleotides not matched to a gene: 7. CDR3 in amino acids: CASSLTSGPTDTQYF. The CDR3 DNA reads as TGTGCCAGCAGCCTCACTAGCGGCCCCACAGATACGCAGTATTTT.

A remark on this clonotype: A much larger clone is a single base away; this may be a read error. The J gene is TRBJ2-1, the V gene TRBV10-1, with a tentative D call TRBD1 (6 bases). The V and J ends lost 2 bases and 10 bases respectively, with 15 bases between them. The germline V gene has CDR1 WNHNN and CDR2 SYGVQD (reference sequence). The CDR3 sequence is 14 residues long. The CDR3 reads CASSETGKNYEQFF. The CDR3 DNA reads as TGCGCCAGCAGTGAGACAGGGAAAAACTACGAGCAGTTCTTC.

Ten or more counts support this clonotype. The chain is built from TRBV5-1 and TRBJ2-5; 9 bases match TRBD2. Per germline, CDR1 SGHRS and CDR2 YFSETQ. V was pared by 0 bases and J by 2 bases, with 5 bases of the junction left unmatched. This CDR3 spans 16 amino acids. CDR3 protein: CASSLAASGIQETQYF. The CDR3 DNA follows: TGCGCCAGCAGCTTGGCGGCTAGCGGGATACAAGAGACCCAGTACTTC.

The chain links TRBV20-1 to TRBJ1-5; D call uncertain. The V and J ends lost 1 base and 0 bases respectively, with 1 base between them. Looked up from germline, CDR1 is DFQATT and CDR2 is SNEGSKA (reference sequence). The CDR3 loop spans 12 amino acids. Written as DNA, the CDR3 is TGCAGTGCTAGAGGTAGCAATCAGCCCCAGCATTTT. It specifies CSARGSNQPQHF.

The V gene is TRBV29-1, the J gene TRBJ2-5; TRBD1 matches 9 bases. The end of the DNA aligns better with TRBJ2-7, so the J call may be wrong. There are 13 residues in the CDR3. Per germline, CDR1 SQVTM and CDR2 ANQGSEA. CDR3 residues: CSVGSDRGCEQYF. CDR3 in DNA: TGCAGCGTTGGGTCGGACAGGGGATGCGAGCAGTACTTC.